This TCR beta chain was profiled in a study of blood T cell repertoires in COVID-19. Study in general: Samples of COVID-19 (acute and convalescent) were obtained from the United States, Italy and Spain. PBMCs, B-cell-depleted T cells, or T cells were the source of the cDNA or gDNA that made up the material.

Original processing methods: Reference gene primer amplification gave nucleated cell count estimates. The protocol was immunoSEQ multiplex PCR, while the TCRdb copy is restricted to in-frame clones and leaves out a portion. That table gives V, J and clone size, and the DNA gave D and trimming. In the table there are roughly 100,000 clones, 75% to 90% of which are singletons. The sequence derives from a woman of 80 years or more with acute or convalescent COVID-19. Sequencing was done on a sample of peripheral blood.

Here the CDR3 reads CASSLERRGPYEQYF. The CDR3 bases are TGTGCCAGCAGCTTAGAGCGCAGAGGCCCTTACGAGCAGTACTTC. The rearrangement uses TRBV11-1 and TRBJ2-7, with no clear D. The CDR3 contains 15 residues. V lost 1 base to trimming and J lost 4 bases, with 14 bases between them. The germline V gene has CDR1 SGHAT and CDR2 FQDESV (reference sequence).